The T cell receptor beta chain described here comes from a study of STAT3 mutations in large granular lymphocyte leukemia. Profiled with immunoSEQ multiplex PCR; TCRdb holds only in-frame clones, not every one. Among fewer than 4,500 clones, just under 55% were seen once, and the ten largest hold around three fifths. The study's findings and limits: All newly emerging clones after therapy were STAT3 wild type. Every T-LGLL patient had at least one immunodominant TCRbeta clonotype.

This clone is judged large. The antigen is undetermined. Trimming shortened V by 5 bases and J by 0 bases, and 17 bases separated the two germline ends. The CDR3 totals 16 residues. Germline-derived CDR1 and CDR2 are SEHNR and FQNEAQ (reference sequence). This TCR was sampled from a male patient in his fifties with T-cell large granular lymphocyte leukemia. Some clones in this sample may be carry-over from other donors' samples. Sequencing input: peripheral blood mononuclear cells. V and J are TRBV7-9 and TRBJ2-7; tentative D call: TRBD1 (5 bases). CDR3 sequence reads: CASSDLGESFSYEQYF. CDR3 nucleotides: TGTGCCAGCAGCGATTTAGGGGAAAGTTTCTCCTACGAGCAGTACTTC.